The 9 T cell receptor beta chains below all came from one sample that was sequenced in a study of T cell changes during pregnancy in multiple sclerosis. Assay: immunoSEQ multiplex PCR; the TCRdb copy retains only in-frame clones and omits some. Among tens of thousands of clones listed, about nine tenths were seen once. Sequenced material: peripheral blood, taken after pregnancy. These receptors all come from a female donor in good health, enrolled as a control in a pregnancy study.

In this sample, this clone turned up a few times. J is TRBJ1-1 and V is TRBV19, with D possibly being TRBD1 (5 bases). The ends were cut back, 1 base at V and 5 bases at J, with 11 bases in the middle. CDR3 size: 14 residues. Germline V gene data show CDR1 as LNHDA and CDR2 as SQIVND (reference sequence). CDR3 sequence: CASSIGGDVTEAFF. CDR3 sequence (DNA): TGTGCCAGTAGTATAGGGGGCGATGTAACTGAAGCTTTCTTT.

V and J are TRBV19 and TRBJ2-7; 7 nucleotides line up with TRBD1. Germline CDR1 and CDR2: LNHDA and SQIVND (reference sequence). V shed 7 bases, J shed 3 bases, and the junction held 12 bases outside the gene matches. The CDR3 runs 15 residues. Here the CDR3 DNA reads TGTGCCAGTACCGGAGGCCCGGGACAGTTCTACGAGCAGTACTTC. This sequence encodes CASTGGPGQFYEQYF.

V gene TRBV30 combines with J gene TRBJ1-5, with D unresolved. The CDR3 sequence is 14 residues long. V was trimmed by 2 bases and J by 9 bases, leaving 17 bases between them. Germline V gene lookup returns CDR1 GTSNPN and CDR2 SVGIG (reference sequence). CDR3 in amino acids: CAWSTTSGPGPQHF. The CDR3 region has the DNA TGTGCCTGGAGTACTACATCGGGTCCTGGGCCCCAGCATTTT.

The chain links TRBV30 to TRBJ1-4; a possible D gene is TRBD1 (6 bases). V was shortened by 5 bases and J by 2 bases, with 15 bases between the two germline ends. This CDR3 contains 15 residues. Looked up from germline, CDR1 is GTSNPN and CDR2 is SVGIG (reference sequence). The CDR3 nucleotides read TGTGCCTGGGGAAGGGGGGGCGTCACTAATGAAAAACTGTTTTTT. It translates to CAWGRGGVTNEKLFF.

The CDR3 nucleotides are TGTGCCAGCAGCTTAGAGGGGGGACAGGGGGTAGACAATGAGCAGTTCTTC. Translated, it gives CASSLEGGQGVDNEQFF. The J gene is TRBJ2-1, the V gene TRBV11-2; 11 nucleotides align to TRBD1. V trimming: 0 bases; J trimming: 5 bases; junction bases outside the gene matches: 6. The germline V gene has CDR1 SGHAT and CDR2 FQNNGV. The CDR3 runs to 17 residues. Full variable domain (outside the CDR3, taken from reference TRBV11-2 and TRBJ2-1): EAGVAQSPRYKIIEKRQSVAFWCNPISGHATLYWYQQILGQGPKLLIQFQNNGVVDDSQLPKDRFSAERLKGVDSTLKIQPAKLEDSAVYLCASSLEGGQGVDNEQFFGPGTRLTVL.

This clone was found a few times. V usage is TRBV4-1 and J usage is TRBJ1-5, with D possibly TRBD1 on 5 matching bases. Trimming pared 1 base from V and 4 bases from J, leaving 8 bases between. Germline values: CDR1 MGHRA, CDR2 YSYEKL. The CDR3 loop spans 14 amino acids. Here the CDR3 reads CASSQGPGNQPQHF. CDR3 in DNA: TGCGCCAGCAGCCAAGGGCCAGGGAATCAGCCCCAGCATTTT.

The chain uses TRBV27 and TRBJ1-5; TRBD1 is a possible D gene (5 bases). Germline CDR1 reads MNHEY; CDR2 reads SMNVEV (reference sequence). Trimming removed 6 bases from V and 0 bases from J, with 12 bases in between. This CDR3 is built from 15 residues. For the CDR3, the DNA is TGTGCCAGCAGGTCGACAGTTTATAGCAATCAGCCCCAGCATTTT. It encodes CASRSTVYSNQPQHF.

The CDR3 coding sequence is TGCGCCAGCAGCCAAGATCTAGGTGGCAGGGGGTTAACCTTAGATACGCAGTATTTT. Protein product: CASSQDLGGRGLTLDTQYF. The chain couples TRBV4-3 to TRBJ2-3; TRBD1 matches 7 bases. V was pared by 0 bases and J by 5 bases, with 17 bases of the junction left unmatched. Germline-derived CDR1 and CDR2 are LGHNA and YSLEER. CDR3 length: 19 residues.

CDR3 region: CASSFQGAQPTEAFF. In DNA form, the CDR3 reads TGCGCCAGCAGCTTCCAGGGGGCGCAGCCCACTGAAGCTTTCTTT. This chain links TRBV5-1 with TRBJ1-1; 8 bases align to TRBD1. The germline CDR1 and CDR2 sequences are SGHRS and YFSETQ. V lost 2 bases to trimming and J lost 4 bases; unmatched junction nucleotides: 7. CDR3 length: 15 amino acids.